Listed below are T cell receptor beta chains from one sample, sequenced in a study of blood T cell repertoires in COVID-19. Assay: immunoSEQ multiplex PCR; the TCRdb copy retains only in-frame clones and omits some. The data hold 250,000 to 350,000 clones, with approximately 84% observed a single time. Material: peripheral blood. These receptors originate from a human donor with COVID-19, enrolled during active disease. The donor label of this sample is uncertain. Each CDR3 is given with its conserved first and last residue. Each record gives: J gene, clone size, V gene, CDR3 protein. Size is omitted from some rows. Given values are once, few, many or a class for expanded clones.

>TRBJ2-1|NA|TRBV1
CTSSQDPRGRLRRDEQFF
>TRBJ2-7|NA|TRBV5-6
CASSLARLSGQGIPYEQYF
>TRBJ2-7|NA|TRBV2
CASSEALGTANREQYF
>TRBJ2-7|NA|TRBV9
CASSPPDRVGTYEQYF
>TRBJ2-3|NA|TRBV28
CASSPPLAGPDTQYF
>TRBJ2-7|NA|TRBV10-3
CAIAGLAPSYEQYF
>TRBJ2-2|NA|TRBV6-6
CASSYREPNTGELFF
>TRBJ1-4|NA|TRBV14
CASSQAFQTTGGGEKLFF
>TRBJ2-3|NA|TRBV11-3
CASSLGRGQSTDTQYF
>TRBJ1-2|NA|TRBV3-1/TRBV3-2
CATRDYKDHGYTF
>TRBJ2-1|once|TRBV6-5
CASRATSGSYNEQFF
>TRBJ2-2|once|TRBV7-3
CASSPRTSADTGELFF
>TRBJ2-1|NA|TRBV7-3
CASSFGTQYNEQFF
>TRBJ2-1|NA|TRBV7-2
CASRDTGTKQFF
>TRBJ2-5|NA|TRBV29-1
CSVGAGETQYF
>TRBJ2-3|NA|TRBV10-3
CAITEGVSTDTQYF
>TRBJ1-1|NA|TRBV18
CASSQRQGLNTEAFF
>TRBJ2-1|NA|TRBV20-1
CSASSASGRHEQFF
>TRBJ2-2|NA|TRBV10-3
CAISEPGGDTGELFF
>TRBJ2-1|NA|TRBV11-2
CASIQPGLARNEQFF
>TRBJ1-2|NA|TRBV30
CAWSPGDSYGYTF
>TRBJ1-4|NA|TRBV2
CASSEAGGATNEKLFF
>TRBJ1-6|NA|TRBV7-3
CASSLGQGKLDSPLHF
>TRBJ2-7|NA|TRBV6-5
CASRKGQGAYEQYF
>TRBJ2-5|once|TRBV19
CASSTTGSETQYF
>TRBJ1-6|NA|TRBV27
CASTKRTGLSYNSPLHF